Listed below are T cell receptor beta chains from one sample, sequenced in a study of CD8 T cells in ankylosing spondylitis. TCRdb used MiXCR to reprocess the 5' RACE reads, holding one entry per CDR3 protein. The table shows 200,000 to 300,000 distinct CDR3 sequences, with roughly 32% occurring only once. Sequenced: blood, either unsorted or a sorted T cell fraction (not recorded which). These receptors were obtained from a male donor with ankylosing spondylitis or in good health (not recorded which). The CDR3 runs from the conserved cysteine through the conserved F or W. The D gene is left open where the match is weak. Clone size is stated in some rows and not others, as once, few, many or a class when expanded.

D gene: -; clone size: -; J gene: TRBJ1-1; V gene: TRBV6-1; CDR3 protein: CASSRGVNTEAFF; CDR3 DNA: TGTGCCAGCTCACGGGGAGTGAACACTGAAGCTTTCTTT
D gene: -; clone size: -; J gene: TRBJ2-1; V gene: TRBV10-2; CDR3 protein: CASRDTNNEQFF; CDR3 DNA: TGCGCCAGCAGGGACACGAACAATGAGCAGTTCTTC
D gene: -; clone size: -; J gene: TRBJ2-3; V gene: TRBV10-3; CDR3 protein: CAISVSTTDTQYF; CDR3 DNA: TGTGCCATCAGTGTATCAACTACAGATACGCAGTATTTT
D gene: -; clone size: -; J gene: TRBJ1-5; V gene: TRBV6-4; CDR3 protein: CASSEELGGQPQHF; CDR3 DNA: TGTGCCAGCAGTGAGGAACTGGGCGGACAGCCCCAGCATTTT
D gene: -; clone size: -; J gene: TRBJ2-4; V gene: TRBV10-3; CDR3 protein: CAISESILAKNIQYF; CDR3 DNA: TGTGCCATCAGTGAGTCGATACTAGCCAAAAACATTCAGTACTTC
D gene: -; clone size: -; J gene: TRBJ2-3; V gene: TRBV6-5; CDR3 protein: CASSYSMMARTDSTDTQYF; CDR3 DNA: TGTGCCAGCAGTTACTCGATGATGGCCCGAACTGATAGCACAGATACGCAGTATTTT
D gene: TRBD1; clone size: -; J gene: TRBJ2-7; V gene: TRBV29-1; CDR3 protein: CSVGGTRTGGNEQYF; CDR3 DNA: TGCAGCGTTGGGGGAACTAGGACAGGGGGAAACGAGCAGTACTTC
D gene: -; clone size: -; J gene: TRBJ2-1; V gene: TRBV7-3; CDR3 protein: CASSPGSTGEQFF; CDR3 DNA: TGTGCCAGCAGCCCGGGGTCCACCGGTGAGCAGTTCTTC
D gene: TRBD2; clone size: -; J gene: TRBJ2-1; V gene: TRBV12-3/TRBV12-4; CDR3 protein: CASSLFRGGASNEQFF; CDR3 DNA: TGTGCCAGCAGTTTATTTCGCGGGGGGGCCTCCAATGAGCAGTTCTTC
D gene: -; clone size: -; J gene: TRBJ1-2; V gene: TRBV12-3/TRBV12-4; CDR3 protein: CASSPRFRGGYTF; CDR3 DNA: TGTGCCAGCAGCCCTCGTTTTCGCGGTGGCTACACCTTC
D gene: -; clone size: -; J gene: TRBJ1-4; V gene: TRBV6-1; CDR3 protein: CASSEVWTDEKLFF; CDR3 DNA: TGTGCCAGCAGTGAAGTTTGGACCGATGAAAAACTGTTTTTT
D gene: TRBD1; clone size: -; J gene: TRBJ1-5; V gene: TRBV29-1; CDR3 protein: CSVGTGTGSGSNQPQHF; CDR3 DNA: TGCAGCGTTGGTACCGGGACAGGGTCCGGGAGCAATCAGCCCCAGCATTTT
D gene: -; clone size: few; J gene: TRBJ1-2; V gene: TRBV5-5; CDR3 protein: CASSLVAAVHYGYTF; CDR3 DNA: TGTGCCAGCAGCTTGGTGGCAGCAGTTCACTATGGCTACACCTTC
D gene: TRBD1; clone size: few; J gene: TRBJ1-3; V gene: TRBV10-3; CDR3 protein: CATWDRGGNTIYF; CDR3 DNA: TGTGCCACCTGGGACAGGGGCGGAAACACCATATATTTT
D gene: TRBD2; clone size: -; J gene: TRBJ2-1; V gene: TRBV6-2/TRBV6-3; CDR3 protein: CATFEIAGGSYNEQFF; CDR3 DNA: TGTGCCACCTTTGAGATAGCGGGAGGCTCCTACAATGAGCAGTTCTTC
D gene: -; clone size: -; J gene: TRBJ2-1; V gene: TRBV12-3/TRBV12-4; CDR3 protein: CASSFGDWRSSYNEQFF; CDR3 DNA: TGTGCCAGCAGTTTTGGTGATTGGAGGAGCTCCTACAATGAGCAGTTCTTC
D gene: -; clone size: -; J gene: TRBJ2-7; V gene: TRBV20-1; CDR3 protein: CSARVEGSYEQYF; CDR3 DNA: TGCAGTGCTAGAGTGGAGGGTTCCTACGAGCAGTACTTC
D gene: TRBD2; clone size: -; J gene: TRBJ2-2; V gene: TRBV20-1; CDR3 protein: CSALSGTGELFF; CDR3 DNA: TGCAGTGCTCTTAGCGGGACCGGGGAGCTGTTTTTT
D gene: -; clone size: few; J gene: TRBJ1-2; V gene: TRBV5-1; CDR3 protein: CASSDAGSGGTNYGYTF; CDR3 DNA: TGCGCCAGCAGCGACGCTGGATCGGGAGGTACTAACTATGGCTACACCTTC
D gene: TRBD1; clone size: -; J gene: TRBJ1-2; V gene: TRBV10-3; CDR3 protein: CAISELGTDREAYGYTF; CDR3 DNA: TGTGCCATCAGTGAGTTAGGGACAGATCGGGAGGCTTATGGCTACACCTTC
D gene: -; clone size: few; J gene: TRBJ2-2; V gene: TRBV15; CDR3 protein: CATSRDMGLWRAGELFF; CDR3 DNA: TGTGCCACCAGCAGAGATATGGGGCTTTGGAGGGCCGGGGAGCTGTTTTTT
D gene: -; clone size: few; J gene: TRBJ2-1; V gene: TRBV12-3/TRBV12-4; CDR3 protein: CASSPWFPSIEQFF; CDR3 DNA: TGTGCCAGCAGTCCGTGGTTCCCCAGCATTGAGCAGTTCTTC
D gene: -; clone size: -; J gene: TRBJ2-1; V gene: TRBV7-9; CDR3 protein: CASSLAYNEQFF; CDR3 DNA: TGTGCCAGCAGCTTGGCCTACAATGAGCAGTTCTTC
D gene: -; clone size: -; J gene: TRBJ2-7; V gene: TRBV6-5; CDR3 protein: CASSYSRTAHYEQYF; CDR3 DNA: TGTGCCAGCAGTTACTCCAGGACAGCGCACTACGAGCAGTACTTC
D gene: -; clone size: few; J gene: TRBJ2-7; V gene: TRBV20-1; CDR3 protein: CSAPKTGATYEQYF; CDR3 DNA: TGCAGTGCCCCGAAAACCGGGGCTACCTACGAGCAGTACTTC
D gene: -; clone size: few; J gene: TRBJ1-4; V gene: TRBV5-1; CDR3 protein: CASSTSGTPSEKLFF; CDR3 DNA: TGCGCCAGCAGCACTTCCGGGACACCCTCTGAAAAACTGTTTTTT
D gene: -; clone size: -; J gene: TRBJ2-2; V gene: TRBV4-1; CDR3 protein: CASSLSLGPPTGELFF; CDR3 DNA: TGCGCCAGCAGCCTATCCCTGGGCCCGCCGACCGGGGAGCTGTTTTTT
D gene: -; clone size: -; J gene: TRBJ2-7; V gene: TRBV29-1; CDR3 protein: CSVASRGEQYF; CDR3 DNA: TGCAGCGTTGCATCGAGAGGCGAGCAGTACTTC
D gene: TRBD1; clone size: -; J gene: TRBJ1-4; V gene: TRBV9; CDR3 protein: CASSPRTGGTEKLFF; CDR3 DNA: TGTGCCAGCAGCCCGAGGACAGGGGGGACAGAAAAACTGTTTTTT
D gene: -; clone size: -; J gene: TRBJ2-1; V gene: TRBV5-5; CDR3 protein: CASSLVQESYNEQFF; CDR3 DNA: TGTGCCAGCAGCTTGGTGCAGGAGTCCTACAATGAGCAGTTCTTC
D gene: TRBD2; clone size: -; J gene: TRBJ2-3; V gene: TRBV20-1; CDR3 protein: CSPLEWRGVVDTQYF; CDR3 DNA: TGCAGTCCGCTAGAGTGGCGGGGGGTTGTAGATACGCAGTATTTT
D gene: -; clone size: few; J gene: TRBJ1-5; V gene: TRBV6-1; CDR3 protein: CASRATGQRQPQHF; CDR3 DNA: TGTGCCAGCAGGGCCACAGGGCAACGCCAGCCCCAGCATTTT
D gene: -; clone size: few; J gene: TRBJ2-7; V gene: TRBV6-1; CDR3 protein: CASRTGQAGSYEQYF; CDR3 DNA: TGTGCCAGCAGGACGGGTCAGGCAGGGTCCTACGAGCAGTACTTC
D gene: -; clone size: -; J gene: TRBJ1-2; V gene: TRBV7-9; CDR3 protein: CASSLTTDRSGYTF; CDR3 DNA: TGTGCCAGCAGCTTGACCACGGACAGATCCGGCTACACCTTC
D gene: -; clone size: -; J gene: TRBJ2-7; V gene: TRBV7-2; CDR3 protein: CASSPTDISSYEQYF; CDR3 DNA: TGTGCCAGCAGTCCTACGGATATCAGCTCCTACGAGCAGTACTTC
D gene: -; clone size: few; J gene: TRBJ1-2; V gene: TRBV20-1; CDR3 protein: CSARSGTSVGGYTF; CDR3 DNA: TGCAGTGCCCGGTCCGGGACGTCGGTTGGGGGCTACACCTTC
D gene: TRBD2; clone size: -; J gene: TRBJ2-5; V gene: TRBV7-6; CDR3 protein: CASSLSAPAGGETQYF; CDR3 DNA: TGTGCCAGCAGCTTATCGGCTCCGGCGGGGGGAGAGACCCAGTACTTC
D gene: -; clone size: -; J gene: TRBJ1-5; V gene: TRBV6-1; CDR3 protein: CASPDTRGLGNQPQHF; CDR3 DNA: TGTGCCAGCCCCGACACAAGGGGTCTCGGCAATCAGCCCCAGCATTTT